This T cell receptor beta chain stems from a study of identical twins. Study-level points and caveats: Twins shared beta out-of-frame sequences in excess, but this excess was weaker.

All donors were healthy Caucasians. There are many counts of this clonotype. The antigen remains unidentified. V was shortened by 8 bases and J by 2 bases, with 13 bases between the two germline ends. CDR3 size: 13 residues. TCRdb re-called the 5' RACE reads with MiXCR, one entry per CDR3 protein. The table includes approximately 140,000 distinct CDR3 sequences, around 3.5% detected once. The receptor was derived from a man between 18 and 29 years old in good health. The chain is built from TRBV12-3 or TRBV12-4 and TRBJ2-7, with D possibly matching TRBD1 (5 bases). What was sequenced was memory T cells sorted from blood. CDR3 nucleotide sequence: TGTGCCAGCGGTCGTGACAGTGCCTACGAGCAGTACTTC. The encoded protein is CASGRDSAYEQYF.